This TCR beta chain was sequenced during a study of Ad26.COV2.S vaccination and SARS-CoV-2 variants (dated by TCRdb to about 2021). Notes on the research overall: Vaccine-arm donors came from COV1001, a multicentre, randomized, double-blind, placebo-controlled phase I-IIa trial of Ad26.COV2.S in healthy adults. Ad26.COV2.S was administered intramuscularly at a dose of 5x10^10 or 1x10^11 viral particles, either as one shot or as two shots given 56 days apart. TCRbeta repertoire sequencing served as the tool for gauging how specific and how broad the SARS-CoV-2-reactive T cell receptors were following Ad26.COV2.S vaccination. The TCR-sequenced set comprised approximately 32 samples: some 20 Ad26.COV2.S vaccine recipients, 5 placebo recipients and 8 SARS-CoV-2 convalescent individuals. Trial participants were randomized into five groups of five: low-dose or high-dose Ad26.COV2.S given once or twice, or placebo on both occasions. Investigators did not know the trial group allocation while performing experiments and assessing outcomes. The study at large found these results: After vaccination, substantial breadth of spike-specific CD8+ and CD4+ T cell responses was reported. The authors noted that the TCR breadth and depth analyses may have underestimated total T cell responses. The study was not powered to compare responses between vaccine doses or regimens. Non-spike TCR breadth was comparable between vaccine and placebo recipients, consistent with the vaccine containing only spike. Compared with placebo recipients, Ad26.COV2.S recipients showed higher spike-specific TCR breadth (P = 0.0014).

The cysteine opens and the phenylalanine closes a CDR3 of 15 amino acids. The DNA shown is the 45-base CDR3, in frame from base 1. V is cut back by 7 bases and J by 6 bases, with 9 bases in the junction unmatched. CDR1 and CDR2, per the germline V gene, are MDHEN and SYDVKM. TCRbeta CDR3 regions were sequenced with the immunoSEQ Assay. After extraction, genomic DNA underwent amplification by bias-controlled multiplex PCR, followed by high-throughput sequencing. As for how the authors treated the data: Collapsing and filtering of sequences were performed to quantify the absolute abundance of each unique TCRbeta CDR3 region. T cell fraction was estimated by normalizing TCRbeta template counts to usable DNA, which was measured by amplifying reference genes present in all nucleated cells. Repertoire TCRs were annotated as SARS-CoV-2-specific by exact matching of V gene, CDR3 amino acid sequence and J gene to a known reactive TCR set. MIRA supplied the reference SARS-CoV-2 TCR set, which was filtered for enrichment in COVID-19-positive ImmuneCODE repertoires so that public or cross-reactive TCRs were removed. Based on the MIRA antigens, annotated TCRs were further analysed at the level of specific ORF or position within ORF. Breadth was defined as annotated unique rearrangements over total unique productive rearrangements; depth was the summed frequency of those rearrangements. Two-sided Wilcoxon rank-sum tests were applied when comparing TCR breadth between groups. As stored in TCRdb, this immuneACCESS dataset retains in-frame rearrangements with V and J assigned. A fraction of the clones does not appear; measured against another copy, unresolved V genes explain less than half of the discrepancy, and the remainder lacks a known reason. That table is the source of V, J and clone size, and D and trimming were worked out from the DNA. The sample yields about 440,000 clones; 90% were counted once. The ten largest clones take up roughly 4% of the sample.

Concerning this clone: Its antigen has not been determined. The sample holds no much larger clone one base away, and base qualities are not on file.

The treatment or condition tag for this specimen amounts to: about 20 received Ad26.COV2.S at low or high dose, single or two shots; roughly five received placebo; per-sample allocation not given. For vaccine and placebo recipients, the sequenced repertoires came from samples collected on day 63 after the first injection. Cohort 1b enrolled about two dozen adults aged 18-55 years at a single site in Boston, USA, between 29 July and 7 August 2020. Ad26.COV2.S was a replication-incompetent adenovirus type 26 vector that expressed a prefusion-stabilized SARS-CoV-2 spike protein derived from the original Wuhan strain.

This TCR came from a person between 18 and 60 years old who received the Ad26.COV2.S COVID-19 vaccine or a placebo. The V gene is TRBV28 and the J gene is TRBJ2-1, and TRBD2 aligns with 10 junction nucleotides. The specimen comprised peripheral blood, sampled in a trial of Ad26.COV2.S vaccine versus placebo. The bases are TGTGCCAGCACCAAAGCGGGAGGGCCTGGCAATGAGCAGTTCTTC. Its translation is CASTKAGGPGNEQFF. The variable domain in full, with residues beyond the CDR3 obtained from the reference TRBV28 and TRBJ2-1 genes, is DVKVTQSSRYLVKRTGEKVFLECVQDMDHENMFWYRQDPGLGLRLIYFSYDVKMKEKGDIPEGYSVSREKKERFSLILESASTNQTSMYLCASTKAGGPGNEQFFGPGTRLTVL.